In this sample, the clone carrying this TCR beta chain turned up many times. Trimming left V 1 base short and J 3 bases short, with 10 bases between. This CDR3 has 15 amino acids. Germline CDR1 is SGHTA and CDR2 is FQGNSA. MiXCR, applied by TCRdb to the reads, yields one record per CDR3 protein. The profile shows approximately 290,000 distinct CDR3 sequences, around 25% of them singletons. The data belong to a study of T cell repertoires in cytomegalovirus infection. V and J are TRBV7-2 and TRBJ1-5; D ambiguous. The TCR sequence derives from a human donor in good health (CMV status not recorded). Some clones in this sample may be carry-over from other donors' samples. Sequencing input: PBMCs. This chain's CDR3 is CASSLGGSFNQPQHF. The CDR3 DNA reads TGTGCCAGCAGCTTAGGTGGGTCGTTCAATCAGCCCCAGCATTTT.